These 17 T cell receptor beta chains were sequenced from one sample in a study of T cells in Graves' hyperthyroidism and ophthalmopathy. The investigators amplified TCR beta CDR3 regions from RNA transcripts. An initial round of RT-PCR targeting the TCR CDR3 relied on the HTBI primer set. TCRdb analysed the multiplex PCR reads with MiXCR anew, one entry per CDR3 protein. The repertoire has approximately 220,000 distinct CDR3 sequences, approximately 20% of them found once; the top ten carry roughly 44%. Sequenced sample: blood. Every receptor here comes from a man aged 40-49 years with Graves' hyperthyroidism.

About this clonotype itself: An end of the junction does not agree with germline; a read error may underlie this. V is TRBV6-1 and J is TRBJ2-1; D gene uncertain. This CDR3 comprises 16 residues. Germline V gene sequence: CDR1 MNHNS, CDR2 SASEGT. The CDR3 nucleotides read TGTGCCAGCAGTCTGACTGGGTTGGGCTCCTACAGTGAGCAGTTCTTC. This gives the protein CASSLTGLGSYSEQFF.

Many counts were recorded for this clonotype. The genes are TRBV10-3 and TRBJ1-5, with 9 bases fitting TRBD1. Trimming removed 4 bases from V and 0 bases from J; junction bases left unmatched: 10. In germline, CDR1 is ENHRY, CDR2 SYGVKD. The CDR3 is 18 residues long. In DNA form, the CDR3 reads TGTGCCATCAGTGCGGGACAGGGATCCTCATATAGCAATCAGCCCCAGCATTTT. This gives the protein CAISAGQGSSYSNQPQHF.

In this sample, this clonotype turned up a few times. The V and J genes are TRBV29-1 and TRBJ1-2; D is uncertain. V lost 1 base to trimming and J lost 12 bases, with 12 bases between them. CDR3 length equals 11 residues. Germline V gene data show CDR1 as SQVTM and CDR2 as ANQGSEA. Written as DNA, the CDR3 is TGCAGCGTTGAAGTCGGGAGGGTCCACACCTTC. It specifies CSVEVGRVHTF.

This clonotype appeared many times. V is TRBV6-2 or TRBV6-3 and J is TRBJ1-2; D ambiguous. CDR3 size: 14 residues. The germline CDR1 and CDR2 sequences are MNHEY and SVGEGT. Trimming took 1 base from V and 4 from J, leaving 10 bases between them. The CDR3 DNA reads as TGTGCCAGCAGTTACTTGGGCAGCACCTATGGCTACACCTTC. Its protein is CASSYLGSTYGYTF.

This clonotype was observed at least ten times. The CDR3 protein is CASSPQGSGANVLTF. CDR3 nucleotides: TGTGCCAGCAGTCCCCAGGGGTCTGGGGCCAACGTCCTGACTTTC. This chain joins TRBV28 and TRBJ2-6; weak D call: TRBD1 (6 bases). V gave up 5 bases and J gave up 1 base, with 9 bases separating them. The CDR3 is 15 amino acids. CDR1 is MDHEN and CDR2 is SYDVKM in the germline V gene. The full variable domain, in which reference TRBV28 and TRBJ2-6 provide the parts outside the CDR3, is DVKVTQSSRYLVKRTGEKVFLECVQDMDHENMFWYRQDPGLGLRLIYFSYDVKMKEKGDIPEGYSVSREKKERFSLILESASTNQTSMYLCASSPQGSGANVLTFGAGSRLTVL.

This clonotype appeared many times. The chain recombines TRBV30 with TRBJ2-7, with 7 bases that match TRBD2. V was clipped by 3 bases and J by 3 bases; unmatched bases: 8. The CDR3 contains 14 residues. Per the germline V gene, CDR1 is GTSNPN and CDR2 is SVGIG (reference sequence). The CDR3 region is CAWSSGGSNYEQYF. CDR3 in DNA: TGTGCCTGGAGCTCCGGGGGGTCGAACTACGAGCAGTACTTC.

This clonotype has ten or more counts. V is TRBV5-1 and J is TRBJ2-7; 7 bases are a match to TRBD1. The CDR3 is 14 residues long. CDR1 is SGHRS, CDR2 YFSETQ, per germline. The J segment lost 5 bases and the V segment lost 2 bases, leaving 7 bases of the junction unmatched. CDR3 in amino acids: CASSFTGTANEQYF. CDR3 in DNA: TGCGCCAGCAGCTTTACCGGGACAGCGAACGAGCAGTACTTC. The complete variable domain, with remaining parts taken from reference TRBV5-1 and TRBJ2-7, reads KAGVTQTPRYLIKTRGQQVTLSCSPISGHRSVSWYQQTPGQGLQFLFEYFSETQRNKGNFPGRFSGRQFSNSRSEMNVSTLELGDSALYLCASSFTGTANEQYFGPGTRLTVT.

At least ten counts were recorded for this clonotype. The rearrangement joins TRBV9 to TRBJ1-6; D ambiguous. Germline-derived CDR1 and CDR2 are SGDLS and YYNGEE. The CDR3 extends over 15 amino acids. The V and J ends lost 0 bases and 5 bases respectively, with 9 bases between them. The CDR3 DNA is TGTGCCAGCAGCGTAGGTCTGGAGAATAATTCACCCCTCCACTTT. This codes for CASSVGLENNSPLHF.

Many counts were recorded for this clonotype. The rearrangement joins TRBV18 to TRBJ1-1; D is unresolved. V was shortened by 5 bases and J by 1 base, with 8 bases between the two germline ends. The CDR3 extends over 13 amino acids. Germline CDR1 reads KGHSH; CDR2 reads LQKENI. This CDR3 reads CASSAGKNTEAFF. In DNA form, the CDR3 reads TGTGCCAGCTCAGCCGGGAAGAACACTGAAGCTTTCTTT.

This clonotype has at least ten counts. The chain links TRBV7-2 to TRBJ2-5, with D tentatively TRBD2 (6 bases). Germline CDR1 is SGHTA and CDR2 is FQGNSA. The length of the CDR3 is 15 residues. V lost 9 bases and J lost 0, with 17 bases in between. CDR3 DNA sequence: TGTGCCAGTCTCCTAGGTGGCGGGAACCAAGAGACCCAGTACTTC. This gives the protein CASLLGGGNQETQYF.

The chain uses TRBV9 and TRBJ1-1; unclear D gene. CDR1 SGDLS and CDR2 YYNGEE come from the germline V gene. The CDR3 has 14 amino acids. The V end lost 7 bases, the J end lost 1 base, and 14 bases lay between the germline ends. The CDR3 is CASSNRGWNTEAFF. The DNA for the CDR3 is TGTGCCAGCTCCAATCGGGGTTGGAACACTGAAGCTTTCTTT. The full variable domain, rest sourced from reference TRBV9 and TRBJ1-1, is DSGVTQTPKHLITATGQRVTLRCSPRSGDLSVYWYQQSLDQGLQFLIQYYNGEERAKGNILERFSAQQFPDLHSELNLSSLELGDSALYFCASSNRGWNTEAFFGQGTRLTVV.

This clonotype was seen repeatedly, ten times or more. The chain's CDR3 is CASSLVIGTSNYGYTF. DNA for the CDR3: TGTGCCAGCAGCTTAGTGATTGGGACATCAAACTATGGCTACACCTTC. The chain has TRBV7-2 and TRBJ1-2; possibly TRBD1 for D (6 bases). This CDR3 is 16 amino acids long. V was cut by 1 base and J by 2 bases, with 14 bases left in between. The V gene's germline CDR1 is SGHTA and CDR2 FQGNSA.

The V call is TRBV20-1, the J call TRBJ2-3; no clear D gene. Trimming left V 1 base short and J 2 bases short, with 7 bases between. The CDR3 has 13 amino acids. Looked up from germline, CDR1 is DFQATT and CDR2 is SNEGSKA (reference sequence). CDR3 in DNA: TGCAGTGCTAGAGGCTTGTTCACAGATACGCAGTATTTT. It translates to CSARGLFTDTQYF.

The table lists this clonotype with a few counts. The CDR3 loop is CASSRRQGYNSPLHF. The DNA for the CDR3 is TGTGCCAGCAGCCGCCGACAGGGGTATAATTCACCCCTCCACTTT. The V call is TRBV3-1, the J call TRBJ1-6; TRBD1 agrees at 8 bases. The CDR3 length is 15 residues. Germline V gene lookup returns CDR1 LGHDT and CDR2 YNNKEL (reference sequence). The J segment lost 4 bases and the V segment lost 4 bases, leaving 3 bases of the junction unmatched.

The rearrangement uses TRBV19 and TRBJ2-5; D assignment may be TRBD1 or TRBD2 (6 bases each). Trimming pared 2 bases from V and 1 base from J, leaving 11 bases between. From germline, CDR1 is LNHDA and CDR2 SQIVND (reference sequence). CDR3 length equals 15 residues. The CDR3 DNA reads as TGTGCCAGTAGTATACGGGAGACAGGCCAAGAGACCCAGTACTTC. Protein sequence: CASSIRETGQETQYF.

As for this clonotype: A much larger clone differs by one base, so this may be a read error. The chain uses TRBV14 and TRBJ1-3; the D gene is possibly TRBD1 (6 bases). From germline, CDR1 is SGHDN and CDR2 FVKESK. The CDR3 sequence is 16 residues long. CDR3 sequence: CASSQDSRGYGNTVYF. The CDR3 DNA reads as TGTGCCAGCAGCCAAGATAGCAGGGGATACGGAAACACCGTATATTTT. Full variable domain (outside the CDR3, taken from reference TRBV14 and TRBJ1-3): EAGVTQFPSHSVIEKGQTVTLRCDPISGHDNLYWYRRVMGKEIKFLLHFVKESKQDESGMPNNRFLAERTGGTYSTLKVQPAELEDSGVYFCASSQDSRGYGNTVYFGEGSWLTVV.

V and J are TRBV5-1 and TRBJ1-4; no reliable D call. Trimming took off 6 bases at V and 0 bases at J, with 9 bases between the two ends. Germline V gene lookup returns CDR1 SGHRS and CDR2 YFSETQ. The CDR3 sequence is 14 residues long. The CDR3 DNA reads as TGCGCCAGCAAGGAGGGATCAACTAATGAAAAACTGTTTTTT. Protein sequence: CASKEGSTNEKLFF.